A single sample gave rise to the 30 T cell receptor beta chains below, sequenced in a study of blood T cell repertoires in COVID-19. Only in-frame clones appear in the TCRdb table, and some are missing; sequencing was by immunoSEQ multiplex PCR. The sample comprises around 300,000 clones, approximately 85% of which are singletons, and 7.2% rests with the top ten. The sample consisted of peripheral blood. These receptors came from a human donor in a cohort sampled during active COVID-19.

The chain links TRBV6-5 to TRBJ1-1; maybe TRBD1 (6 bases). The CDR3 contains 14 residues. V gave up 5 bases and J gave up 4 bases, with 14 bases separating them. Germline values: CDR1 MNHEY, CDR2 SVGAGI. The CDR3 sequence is CASSHTGTGTEAFF. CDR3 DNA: TGTGCCAGCAGTCATACAGGGACGGGCACTGAAGCTTTCTTT.

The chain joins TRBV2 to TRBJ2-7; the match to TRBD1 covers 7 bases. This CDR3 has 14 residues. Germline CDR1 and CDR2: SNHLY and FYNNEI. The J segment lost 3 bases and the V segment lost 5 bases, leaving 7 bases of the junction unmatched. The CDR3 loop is CASSRQGLGYEQYF. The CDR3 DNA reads TGTGCCAGCAGTCGACAGGGTTTAGGCTACGAGCAGTACTTC.

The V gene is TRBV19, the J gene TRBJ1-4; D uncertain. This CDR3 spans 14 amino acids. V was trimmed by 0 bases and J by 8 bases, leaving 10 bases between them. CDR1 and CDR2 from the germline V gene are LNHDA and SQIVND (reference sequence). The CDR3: CASSIEEREEKLFF. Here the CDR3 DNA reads TGTGCCAGTAGTATAGAGGAGAGAGAAGAAAAACTGTTTTTT.

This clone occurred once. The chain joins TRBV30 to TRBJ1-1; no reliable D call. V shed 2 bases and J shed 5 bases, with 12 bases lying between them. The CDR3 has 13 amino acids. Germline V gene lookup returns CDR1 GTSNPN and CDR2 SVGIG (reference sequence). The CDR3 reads CAWSFEGWTEAFF. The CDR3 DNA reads TGTGCCTGGAGTTTCGAGGGTTGGACTGAAGCTTTCTTT.

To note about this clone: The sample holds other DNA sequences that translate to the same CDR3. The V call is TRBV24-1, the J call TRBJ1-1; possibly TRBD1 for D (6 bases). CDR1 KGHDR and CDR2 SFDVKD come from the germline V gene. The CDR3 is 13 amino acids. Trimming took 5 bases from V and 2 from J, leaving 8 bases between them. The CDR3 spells CATSGRGNTEAFF. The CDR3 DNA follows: TGTGCCACCAGTGGCAGGGGAAACACTGAAGCTTTCTTT.

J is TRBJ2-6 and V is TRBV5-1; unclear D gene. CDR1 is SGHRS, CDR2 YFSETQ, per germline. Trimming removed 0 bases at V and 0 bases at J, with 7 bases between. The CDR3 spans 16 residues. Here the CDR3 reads CASSLDVSSGANVLTF. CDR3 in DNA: TGCGCCAGCAGCTTGGACGTCAGCTCTGGGGCCAACGTCCTGACTTTC. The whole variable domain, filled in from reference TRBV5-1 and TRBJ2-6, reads KAGVTQTPRYLIKTRGQQVTLSCSPISGHRSVSWYQQTPGQGLQFLFEYFSETQRNKGNFPGRFSGRQFSNSRSEMNVSTLELGDSALYLCASSLDVSSGANVLTFGAGSRLTVL.

The CDR3 nucleotides are TGCAGCGTTGAAGAGCGATCCCAGTACTTC. This gives the protein CSVEERSQYF. The gene calls are TRBV29-1 and TRBJ2-5; no clear D. Trimming left V 0 bases short and J 9 bases short, with 5 bases between. The CDR3 contains 10 residues. Germline CDR1 reads SQVTM; CDR2 reads ANQGSEA.

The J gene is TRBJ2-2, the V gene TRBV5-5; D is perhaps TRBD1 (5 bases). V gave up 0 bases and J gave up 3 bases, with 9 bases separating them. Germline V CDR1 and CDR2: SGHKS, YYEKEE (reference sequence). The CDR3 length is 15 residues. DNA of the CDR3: TGTGCCAGCAGCTTGGCTGACAGCTACACCGGGGAGCTGTTTTTT. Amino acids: CASSLADSYTGELFF.

The CDR3 here is CATTGEPNTGELFF. The CDR3 bases are TGTGCCACGACAGGGGAACCGAACACCGGGGAGCTGTTTTTT. The chain carries TRBV6-5 and TRBJ2-2, with 8 bases that match TRBD1. There are 14 residues in the CDR3. Germline assignment: CDR1 MNHEY and CDR2 SVGAGI. V dropped 10 bases and J dropped 0; count of bases not matched to a gene: 4.

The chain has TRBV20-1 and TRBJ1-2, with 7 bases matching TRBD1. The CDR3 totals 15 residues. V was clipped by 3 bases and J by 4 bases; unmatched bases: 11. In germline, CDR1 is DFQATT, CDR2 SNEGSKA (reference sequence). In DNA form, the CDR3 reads TGCAGTGCTAGTCCCACACAGGGGCGCGCCTATGGCTACACCTTC. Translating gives CSASPTQGRAYGYTF.

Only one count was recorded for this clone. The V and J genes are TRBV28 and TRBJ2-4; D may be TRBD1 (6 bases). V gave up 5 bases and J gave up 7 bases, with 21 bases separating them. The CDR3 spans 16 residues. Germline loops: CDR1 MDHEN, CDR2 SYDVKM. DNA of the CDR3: TGTGCCAGCAGTGCCCCGTTATTAGGGGGTGAGAACATTCAGTACTTC. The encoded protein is CASSAPLLGGENIQYF.

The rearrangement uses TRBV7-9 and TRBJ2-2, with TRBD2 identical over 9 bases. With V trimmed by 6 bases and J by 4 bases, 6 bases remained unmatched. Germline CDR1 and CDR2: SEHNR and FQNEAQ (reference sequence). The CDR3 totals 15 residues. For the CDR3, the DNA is TGTGCCAGCAGGGCGGGGGGGATCCCCACCGGGGAGCTGTTTTTT. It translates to CASRAGGIPTGELFF.

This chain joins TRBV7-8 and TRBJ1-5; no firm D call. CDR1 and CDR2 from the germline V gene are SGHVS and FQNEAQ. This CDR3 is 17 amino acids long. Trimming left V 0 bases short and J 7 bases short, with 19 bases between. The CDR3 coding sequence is TGTGCCAGCAGCTTAGCGCAGTCTGGAGGGCTGAAGCAGCCCCAGCATTTT. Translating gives CASSLAQSGGLKQPQHF.

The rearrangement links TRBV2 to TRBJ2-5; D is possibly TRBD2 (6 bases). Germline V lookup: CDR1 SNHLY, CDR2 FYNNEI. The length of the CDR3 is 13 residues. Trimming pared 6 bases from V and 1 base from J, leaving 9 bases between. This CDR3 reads CASRGTSQETQYF. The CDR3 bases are TGTGCCAGCAGGGGGACTTCCCAAGAGACCCAGTACTTC.

CDR3 DNA sequence: TGTGCCAGCAGTTACTCGTACCGGGGGAGACAGCCCCAGCATTTT. This encodes CASSYSYRGRQPQHF. This chain connects TRBV6-5 to TRBJ1-5, with a possible D match to TRBD1 (5 bases). The CDR3 has 15 amino acids. Germline CDR1 is MNHEY and CDR2 is SVGAGI. V shed 0 bases and J shed 7 bases, with 13 bases lying between them.

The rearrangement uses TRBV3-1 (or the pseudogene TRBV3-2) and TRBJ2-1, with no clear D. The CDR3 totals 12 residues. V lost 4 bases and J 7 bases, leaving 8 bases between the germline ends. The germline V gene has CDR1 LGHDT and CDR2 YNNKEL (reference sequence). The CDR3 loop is CASSLNFNEQFF. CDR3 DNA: TGTGCCAGCAGCCTGAACTTTAATGAGCAGTTCTTC.

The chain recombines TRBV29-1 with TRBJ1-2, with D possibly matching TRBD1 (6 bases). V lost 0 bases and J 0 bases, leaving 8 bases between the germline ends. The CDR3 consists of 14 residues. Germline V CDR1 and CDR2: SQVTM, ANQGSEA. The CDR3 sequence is CSVEDQGPNYGYTF. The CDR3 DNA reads TGCAGCGTTGAAGATCAGGGGCCTAACTATGGCTACACCTTC. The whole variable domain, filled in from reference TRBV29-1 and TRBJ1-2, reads SAVISQKPSRDICQRGTSLTIQCQVDSQVTMMFWYRQQPGQSLTLIATANQGSEATYESGFVIDKFPISRPNLTFSTLTVSNMSPEDSSIYLCSVEDQGPNYGYTFGSGTRLTVV.

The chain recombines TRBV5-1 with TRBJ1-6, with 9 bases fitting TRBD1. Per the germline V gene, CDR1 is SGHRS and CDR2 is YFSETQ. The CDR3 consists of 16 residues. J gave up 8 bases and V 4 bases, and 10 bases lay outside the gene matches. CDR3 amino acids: CASSAQGASSYSPLHF. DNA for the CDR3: TGCGCCAGCAGCGCACAGGGGGCGAGCAGTTATTCACCCCTCCACTTT.

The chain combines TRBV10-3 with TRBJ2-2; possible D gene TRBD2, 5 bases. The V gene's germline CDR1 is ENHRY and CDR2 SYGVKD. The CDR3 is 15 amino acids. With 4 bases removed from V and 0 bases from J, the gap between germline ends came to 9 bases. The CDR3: CAISGLTTNTGELFF. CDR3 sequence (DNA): TGTGCCATCAGTGGGCTGACTACGAACACCGGGGAGCTGTTTTTT.

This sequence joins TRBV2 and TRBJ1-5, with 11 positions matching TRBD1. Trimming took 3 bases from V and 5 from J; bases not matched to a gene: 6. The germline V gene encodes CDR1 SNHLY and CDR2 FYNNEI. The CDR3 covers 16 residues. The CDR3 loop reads CASSDPGQGGHQPQHF. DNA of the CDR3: TGTGCCAGCAGTGACCCGGGACAGGGGGGCCATCAGCCCCAGCATTTT.

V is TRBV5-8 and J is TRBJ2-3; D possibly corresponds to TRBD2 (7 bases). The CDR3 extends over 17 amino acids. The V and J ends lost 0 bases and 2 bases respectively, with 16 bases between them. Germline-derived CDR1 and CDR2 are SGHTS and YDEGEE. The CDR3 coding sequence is TGTGCCAGCAGCTTGGTTCGCGGGGGCTCCTCCACAGATACGCAGTATTTT. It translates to CASSLVRGGSSTDTQYF.

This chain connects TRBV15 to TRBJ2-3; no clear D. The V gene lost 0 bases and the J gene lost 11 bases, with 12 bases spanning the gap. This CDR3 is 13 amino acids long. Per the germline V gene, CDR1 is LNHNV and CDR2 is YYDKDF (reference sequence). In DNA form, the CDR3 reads TGTGCCACCAGCAGAGAAAGAACTGTAAAGCAGTATTTT. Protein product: CATSRERTVKQYF.

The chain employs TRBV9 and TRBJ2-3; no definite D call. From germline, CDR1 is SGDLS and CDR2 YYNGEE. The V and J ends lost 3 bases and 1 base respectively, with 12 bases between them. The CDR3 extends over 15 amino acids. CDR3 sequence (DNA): TGTGCCAGCAGCGAAACTGCCTCCGGCACAGATACGCAGTATTTT. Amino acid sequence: CASSETASGTDTQYF.

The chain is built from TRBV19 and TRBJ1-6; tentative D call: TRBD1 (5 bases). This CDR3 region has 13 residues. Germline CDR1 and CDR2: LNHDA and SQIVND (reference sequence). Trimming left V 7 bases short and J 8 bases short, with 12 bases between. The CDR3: CASMGEGYSPLHF. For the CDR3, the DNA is TGTGCCAGTATGGGGGAGGGATATTCACCCCTCCACTTT. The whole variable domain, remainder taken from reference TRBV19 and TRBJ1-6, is DGGITQSPKYLFRKEGQNVTLSCEQNLNHDAMYWYRQDPGQGLRLIYYSQIVNDFQKGDIAEGYSVSREKKESFPLTVTSAQKNPTAFYLCASMGEGYSPLHFGNGTRLTVT.

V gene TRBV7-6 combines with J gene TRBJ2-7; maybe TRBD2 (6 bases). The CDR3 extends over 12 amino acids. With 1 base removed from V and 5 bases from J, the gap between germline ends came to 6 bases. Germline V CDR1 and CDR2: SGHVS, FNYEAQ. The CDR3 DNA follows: TGTGCCAGCAGCTTAGGGAGGGACGAGCAGTACTTC. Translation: CASSLGRDEQYF.

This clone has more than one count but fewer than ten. In DNA, the CDR3 is TGTGCCAGCAGCTCGGGGGACCGCGGTGGGGCCAACGTCCTGACTTTC. Translating it yields CASSSGDRGGANVLTF. The J gene is TRBJ2-6, the V gene TRBV5-5; maybe TRBD2 (6 bases). Trimming left V 3 bases short and J 3 bases short, with 13 bases between. The length of the CDR3 is 16 residues. Per the germline V gene, CDR1 is SGHKS and CDR2 is YYEKEE (reference sequence).

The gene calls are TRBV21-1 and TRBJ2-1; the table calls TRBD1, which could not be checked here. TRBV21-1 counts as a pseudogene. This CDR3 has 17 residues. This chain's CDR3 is CASSKGACRRSYNEQFF. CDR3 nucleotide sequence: TGTGCCAGCAGCAAAGGGGCGTGCAGACGCTCCTACAATGAGCAGTTCTTC.

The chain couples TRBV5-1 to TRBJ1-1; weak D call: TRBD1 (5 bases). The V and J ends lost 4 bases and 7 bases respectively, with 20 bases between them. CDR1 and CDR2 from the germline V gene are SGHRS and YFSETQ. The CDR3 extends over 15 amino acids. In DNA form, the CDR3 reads TGCGCCAGCAGCCGGGAGGCAGGGACGGTCGGTGAAGCTTTCTTT. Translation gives CASSREAGTVGEAFF.

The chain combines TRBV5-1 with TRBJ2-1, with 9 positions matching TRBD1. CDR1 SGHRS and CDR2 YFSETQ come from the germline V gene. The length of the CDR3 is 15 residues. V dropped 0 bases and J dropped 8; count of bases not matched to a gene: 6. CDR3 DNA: TGCGCCAGCAGCTTGGGCGGGACAGGGTCCCATGAGCAGTTCTTC. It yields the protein CASSLGGTGSHEQFF. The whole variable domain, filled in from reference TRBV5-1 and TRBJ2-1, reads KAGVTQTPRYLIKTRGQQVTLSCSPISGHRSVSWYQQTPGQGLQFLFEYFSETQRNKGNFPGRFSGRQFSNSRSEMNVSTLELGDSALYLCASSLGGTGSHEQFFGPGTRLTVL.

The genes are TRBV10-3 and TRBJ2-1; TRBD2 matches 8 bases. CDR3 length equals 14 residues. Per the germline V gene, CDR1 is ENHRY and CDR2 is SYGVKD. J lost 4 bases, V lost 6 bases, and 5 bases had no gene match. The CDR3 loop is CAISAGGTYNEQFF. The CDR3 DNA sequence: TGTGCCATCAGCGCGGGGGGCACTTACAATGAGCAGTTCTTC.